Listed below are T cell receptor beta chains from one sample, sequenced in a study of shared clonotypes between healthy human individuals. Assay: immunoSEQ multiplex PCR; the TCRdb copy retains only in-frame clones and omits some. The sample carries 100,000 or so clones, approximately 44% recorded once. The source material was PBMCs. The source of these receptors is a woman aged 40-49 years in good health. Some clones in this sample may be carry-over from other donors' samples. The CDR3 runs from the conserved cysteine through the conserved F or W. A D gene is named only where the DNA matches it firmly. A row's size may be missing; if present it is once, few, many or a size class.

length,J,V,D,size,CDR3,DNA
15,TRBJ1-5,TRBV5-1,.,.,CASSLVGAQNQPQHF,TGCGCCAGCAGCTTGGTCGGGGCGCAAAATCAGCCCCAGCATTTT
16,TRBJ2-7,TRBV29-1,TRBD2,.,CSVGAPVAGEPYEQYF,TGCAGCGTTGGTGCCCCCGTAGCGGGAGAACCCTACGAGCAGTACTTC
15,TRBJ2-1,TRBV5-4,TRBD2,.,CASRSGLAGVNEQFF,TGTGCCAGCAGATCCGGACTAGCGGGAGTTAATGAGCAGTTCTTC
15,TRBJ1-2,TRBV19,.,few,CASSISQDLDYGYTF,TGTGCCAGTAGTATCTCACAGGACTTGGACTATGGCTACACCTTC
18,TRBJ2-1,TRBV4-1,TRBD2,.,CASSHLKEAGRFYNEQFF,TGCGCCAGCAGCCACCTAAAGGAGGCCGGGAGGTTCTACAATGAGCAGTTCTTC
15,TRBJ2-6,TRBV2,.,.,CASTDGGSGANVLTF,TGTGCCAGCACCGACGGTGGATCTGGGGCCAACGTCCTGACTTTC
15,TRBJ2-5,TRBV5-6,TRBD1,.,CASSFPGQGGFEQYF,TGTGCCAGCAGCTTCCCGGGACAGGGCGGCTTTGAGCAGTACTTC
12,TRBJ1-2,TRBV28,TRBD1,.,CASSIRDSGYTF,TGTGCCAGCAGTATACGGGACAGTGGCTACACCTTC
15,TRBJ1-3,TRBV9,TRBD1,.,CASSDQGVSGNTIYF,TGTGCCAGCAGCGATCAGGGGGTCTCTGGAAACACCATATATTTT
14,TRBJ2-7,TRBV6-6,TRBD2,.,CASRRLAGTGEQYF,TGTGCCAGCAGGAGACTAGCGGGAACGGGCGAGCAGTACTTC
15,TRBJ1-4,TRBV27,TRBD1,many,CASSPYRGVGEKLFF,TGTGCCAGCAGTCCGTACAGGGGAGTAGGGGAAAAACTGTTTTTT
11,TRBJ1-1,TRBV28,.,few,CASRLNTEAFF,TGTGCCAGCAGATTGAACACTGAAGCTTTCTTT
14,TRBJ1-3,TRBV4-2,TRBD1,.,CASSQRSQGNTIYF,TGTGCCAGCAGCCAAAGGTCACAGGGGAACACCATATATTTT
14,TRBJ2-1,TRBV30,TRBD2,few,CAWNPTSGSYEQFF,TGTGCCTGGAACCCGACTAGCGGGAGCTATGAGCAGTTCTTC
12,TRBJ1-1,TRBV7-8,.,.,CASSPQGTEAFF,TGTGCCAGCAGCCCGCAGGGGACTGAAGCTTTCTTT
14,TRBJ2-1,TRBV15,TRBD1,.,CATSRSSGGQGQFF,TGTGCCACCAGCAGATCCTCCGGTGGACAGGGACAGTTCTTC
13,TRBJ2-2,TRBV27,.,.,CASSFTSTGELFF,TGTGCCAGCAGTTTCACCAGCACCGGGGAGCTGTTTTTT
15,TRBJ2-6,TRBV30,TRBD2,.,CAWLRRGAGANVLTF,TGTGCCTGGCTCCGCCGGGGGGCTGGGGCCAACGTCCTGACTTTC
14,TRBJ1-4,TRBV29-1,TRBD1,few,CSVGTGGAGEKLFF,TGCAGCGTTGGAACAGGGGGCGCCGGAGAAAAACTGTTTTTT
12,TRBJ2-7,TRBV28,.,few,CASSDLLGEQYF,TGTGCCAGCAGTGACCTGTTGGGCGAGCAGTACTTC
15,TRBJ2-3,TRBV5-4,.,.,CASSQDRLGADTQYF,TGCGCCAGCAGCCAAGATAGGCTGGGTGCAGATACGCAGTATTTT
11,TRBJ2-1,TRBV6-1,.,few,CASSYLEEQFF,TGTGCCAGCAGTTACCTCGAGGAGCAGTTCTTC
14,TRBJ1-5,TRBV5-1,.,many,CASSLGTVNQPQHF,TGCGCCAGCAGCTTGGGGACGGTGAATCAGCCCCAGCATTTT
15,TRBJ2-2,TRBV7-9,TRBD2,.,CASSPREAYTGELFF,TGTGCCAGCAGCCCCCGGGAGGCCTACACCGGGGAGCTGTTTTTT
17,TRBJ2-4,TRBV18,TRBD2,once,CASSLAGPLLAKNIQYF,TGTGCCAGCTCACTAGCGGGACCCCTCCTAGCCAAAAACATTCAGTACTTC
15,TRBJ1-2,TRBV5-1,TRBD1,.,CASSWGQAPLYGYTF,TGCGCCAGCAGCTGGGGACAGGCGCCGCTCTATGGCTACACCTTC
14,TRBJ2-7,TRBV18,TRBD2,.,CASSSGTSGYEQYF,TGTGCCAGCTCCTCCGGGACTAGCGGCTACGAGCAGTACTTC
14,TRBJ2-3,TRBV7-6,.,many,CASSLVQGTDTQYF,TGTGCCAGCAGCTTAGTGCAGGGCACAGATACGCAGTATTTT
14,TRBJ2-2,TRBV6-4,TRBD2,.,CASSDSSGAGELFF,TGTGCCAGCAGTGACTCTAGCGGGGCCGGGGAGCTGTTTTTT
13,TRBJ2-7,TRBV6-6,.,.,CASTKGESYEQYF,TGTGCCAGCACCAAGGGGGAATCCTACGAGCAGTACTTC
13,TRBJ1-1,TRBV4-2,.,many,CASSPWRNTEAFF,TGTGCCAGCAGCCCCTGGAGGAACACTGAAGCTTTCTTT
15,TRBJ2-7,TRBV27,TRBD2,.,CASSLTAGVGYEQYF,TGTGCCAGCAGTTTAACAGCGGGAGTCGGGTACGAGCAGTACTTC
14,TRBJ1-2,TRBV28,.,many,CASSPGPWGYGYTF,TGTGCCAGCAGTCCTGGACCATGGGGGTATGGCTACACCTTC
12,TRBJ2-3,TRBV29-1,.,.,CSVEDSTDTQYF,TGCAGCGTTGAGGACAGCACAGATACGCAGTATTTT
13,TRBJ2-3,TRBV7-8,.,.,CASSLERMNTQYF,TGTGCCAGCAGCTTAGAACGGATGAATACGCAGTATTTT
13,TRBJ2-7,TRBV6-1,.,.,CASSPGQTYEQYF,TGTGCCAGCAGCCCCGGACAGACCTACGAGCAGTACTTC
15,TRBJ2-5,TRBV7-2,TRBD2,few,CASSSQWTSGRGQYF,TGTGCCAGCAGCAGCCAGTGGACTAGCGGGAGAGGGCAGTACTTC
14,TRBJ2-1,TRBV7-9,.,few,CASSLGGPYNEQFF,TGTGCCAGCAGCTTAGGGGGTCCGTACAATGAGCAGTTCTTC
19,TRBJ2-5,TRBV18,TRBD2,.,CASSPIAKDSGLAGETQYF,TGTGCCAGCTCACCGATCGCGAAGGACTCGGGACTAGCGGGAGAGACCCAGTACTTC
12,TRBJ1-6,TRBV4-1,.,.,CASSQDFSPLHF,TGCGCCAGCAGCCAGGATTTCTCGCCCCTCCACTTT